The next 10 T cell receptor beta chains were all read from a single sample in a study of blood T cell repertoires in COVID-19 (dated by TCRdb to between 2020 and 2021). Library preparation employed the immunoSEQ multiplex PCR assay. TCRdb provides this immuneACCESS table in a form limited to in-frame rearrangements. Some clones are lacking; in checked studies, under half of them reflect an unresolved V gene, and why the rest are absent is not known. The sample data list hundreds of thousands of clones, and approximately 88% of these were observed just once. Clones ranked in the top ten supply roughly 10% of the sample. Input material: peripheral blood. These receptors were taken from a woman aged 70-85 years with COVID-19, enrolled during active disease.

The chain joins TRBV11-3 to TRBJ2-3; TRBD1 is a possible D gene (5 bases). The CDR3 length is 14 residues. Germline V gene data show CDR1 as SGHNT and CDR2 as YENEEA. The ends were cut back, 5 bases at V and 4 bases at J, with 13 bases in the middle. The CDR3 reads CASSRTLTPDTQYF. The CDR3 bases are TGTGCCAGCAGCCGGACACTCACTCCAGATACGCAGTATTTT.

The CDR3 loop is CASSVLPGLAGTSSYEQYF. CDR3 DNA: TGTGCCAGCAGCGTCCTACCGGGACTAGCGGGAACCTCCTCCTACGAGCAGTACTTC. J is TRBJ2-7 and V is TRBV9, with 13 positions matching TRBD2. V shed 2 bases, J shed 0 bases, and the junction held 11 bases outside the gene matches. The CDR3 totals 19 residues. Germline CDR1 SGDLS, CDR2 YYNGEE.

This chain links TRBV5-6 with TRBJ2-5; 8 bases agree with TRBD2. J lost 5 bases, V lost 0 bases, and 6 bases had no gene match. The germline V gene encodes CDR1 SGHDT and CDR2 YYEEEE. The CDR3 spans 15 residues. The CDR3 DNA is TGTGCCAGCAGCTTGGTCCTAGCGGGTCGTGAGACCCAGTACTTC. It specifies CASSLVLAGRETQYF.

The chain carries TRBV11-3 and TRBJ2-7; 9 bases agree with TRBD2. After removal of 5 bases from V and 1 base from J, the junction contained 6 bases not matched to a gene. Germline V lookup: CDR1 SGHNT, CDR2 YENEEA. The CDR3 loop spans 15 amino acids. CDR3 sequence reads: CASSPPGLASYEQYF. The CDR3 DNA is TGTGCCAGCAGCCCCCCGGGACTAGCTTCCTACGAGCAGTACTTC.

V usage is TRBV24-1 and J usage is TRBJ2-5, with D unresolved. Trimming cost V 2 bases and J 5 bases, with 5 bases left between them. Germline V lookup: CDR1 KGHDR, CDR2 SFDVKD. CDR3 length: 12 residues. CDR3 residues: CATSDSSETQYF. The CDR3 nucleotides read TGTGCCACCAGTGATTCGTCGGAGACCCAGTACTTC.

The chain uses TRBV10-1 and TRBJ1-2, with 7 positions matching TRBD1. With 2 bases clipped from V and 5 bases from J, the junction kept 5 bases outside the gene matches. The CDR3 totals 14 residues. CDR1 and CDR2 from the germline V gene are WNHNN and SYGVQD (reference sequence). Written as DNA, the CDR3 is TGCGCCAGCAGTGAGCGTCACAGGGGTTATGGCTACACCTTC. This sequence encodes CASSERHRGYGYTF.

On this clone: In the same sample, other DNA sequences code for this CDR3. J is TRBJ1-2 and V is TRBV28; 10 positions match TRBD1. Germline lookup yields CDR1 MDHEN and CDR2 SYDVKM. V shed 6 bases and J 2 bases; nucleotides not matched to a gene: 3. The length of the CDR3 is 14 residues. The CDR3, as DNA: TGTGCCAGCAGGAGACAGGGGGCAAACTATGGCTACACCTTC. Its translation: CASRRQGANYGYTF.

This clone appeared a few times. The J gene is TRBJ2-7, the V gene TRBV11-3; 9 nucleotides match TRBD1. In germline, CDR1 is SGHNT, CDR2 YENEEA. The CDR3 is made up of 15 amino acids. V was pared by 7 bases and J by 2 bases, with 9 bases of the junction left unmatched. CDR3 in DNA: TGTGCCAGCAACAAAGGACAGGGGAGGGCCTACGAGCAGTACTTC. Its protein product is CASNKGQGRAYEQYF.

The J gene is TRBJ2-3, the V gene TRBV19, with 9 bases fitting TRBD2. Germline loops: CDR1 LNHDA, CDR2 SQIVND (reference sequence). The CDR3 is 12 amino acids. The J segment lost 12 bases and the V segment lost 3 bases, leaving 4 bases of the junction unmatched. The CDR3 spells CASSMLAGQQYF. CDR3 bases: TGTGCCAGTAGTATGCTAGCGGGACAACAGTATTTT.

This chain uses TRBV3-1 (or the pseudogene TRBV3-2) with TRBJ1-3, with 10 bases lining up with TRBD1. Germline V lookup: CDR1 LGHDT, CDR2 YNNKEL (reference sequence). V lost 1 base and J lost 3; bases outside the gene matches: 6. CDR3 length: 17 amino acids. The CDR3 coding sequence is TGTGCCAGCAGCCAAGCCAACAGGGACAGGGGTGGAAACACCATATATTTT. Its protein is CASSQANRDRGGNTIYF.